Shown below are 14 T cell receptor beta chains from a single sample sequenced in a study of PD-L1 blockade in urothelial cancer. The table came from immunoSEQ multiplex PCR; TCRdb's copy has only in-frame clones and leaves some out. The profile covers approximately 100,000 clones, with around 82% appearing a single time and 2.4% taken by the ten largest. Sequenced here: PBMCs, sampled around atezolizumab (anti-PD-L1) treatment. Receptors were obtained from a man aged 50-59 years with urothelial cancer.

The CDR3 region is CASSSTGTGTGSNQPQHF. For the CDR3, the DNA is TGTGCCAGCAGCTCCACCGGGACAGGGACGGGTAGCAATCAGCCCCAGCATTTT. The genes are TRBV7-9 and TRBJ1-5; 9 nucleotides agree with TRBD1. The trim removed 4 bases at V and 0 bases at J, leaving 10 bases unmatched. The CDR3 extends over 18 amino acids. Germline V gene lookup returns CDR1 SEHNR and CDR2 FQNEAQ (reference sequence).

CDR3 DNA sequence: TGTGCCAGCAAGTTGGCTAGCGGATACTACGAGCAGTACTTC. Translating it yields CASKLASGYYEQYF. V and J are TRBV28 and TRBJ2-7; 7 bases agree with TRBD2. CDR3 size: 14 residues. Germline CDR1 is MDHEN and CDR2 is SYDVKM. The trim removed 7 bases at V and 3 bases at J, leaving 9 bases unmatched. Together with reference TRBV28 and TRBJ2-7, the CDR3 gives the full variable domain: DVKVTQSSRYLVKRTGEKVFLECVQDMDHENMFWYRQDPGLGLRLIYFSYDVKMKEKGDIPEGYSVSREKKERFSLILESASTNQTSMYLCASKLASGYYEQYFGPGTRLTVT.

V and J are TRBV30 and TRBJ2-7, with 10 bases aligning to TRBD2. The length of the CDR3 is 13 residues. Per germline, CDR1 GTSNPN and CDR2 SVGIG (reference sequence). V was clipped by 3 bases and J by 6 bases; unmatched bases: 5. CDR3 amino acids: CAWRLAGVTEQYF. CDR3 nucleotide sequence: TGTGCCTGGAGGCTAGCGGGAGTAACCGAGCAGTACTTC.

This chain uses TRBV28 with TRBJ2-3, with a weak D call TRBD2 (5 bases). Germline assignment: CDR1 MDHEN and CDR2 SYDVKM. The CDR3 has 14 residues. Trimming took off 6 bases at V and 0 bases at J, with 10 bases between the two ends. CDR3 DNA: TGTGCCAGCAGGGAGGCCAGTAGCACAGATACGCAGTATTTT. It is translated as CASREASSTDTQYF.

The chain couples TRBV5-5 to TRBJ2-5; D ambiguous. V was trimmed by 4 bases and J by 5 bases, leaving 6 bases between them. This CDR3 comprises 11 residues. The V gene's germline CDR1 is SGHKS and CDR2 YYEKEE (reference sequence). The CDR3 is CASSTWETQYF. CDR3 DNA sequence: TGTGCCAGCAGCACATGGGAGACCCAGTACTTC.

This rearrangement joins TRBV5-1 to TRBJ2-7; 10 bases align to TRBD2. The J segment lost 7 bases and the V segment lost 7 bases, leaving 20 bases of the junction unmatched. CDR1 and CDR2 from the germline V gene are SGHRS and YFSETQ. The CDR3 totals 17 residues. In nucleotides, the CDR3 is TGCGCCAGCTCCACTGGAGGCTTAGCGGGAGGTCTCGAGGAGCAGTACTTC. This translates into CASSTGGLAGGLEEQYF.

This clone has only one observation. The chain couples TRBV19 to TRBJ2-5; no clear D. The CDR3 covers 16 residues. The germline V gene has CDR1 LNHDA and CDR2 SQIVND (reference sequence). Trimming removed 5 bases from V and 1 base from J, with 17 bases in between. The CDR3 spells CASSPTTAAAQETQYF. CDR3 coding DNA: TGTGCCAGTAGTCCCACCACTGCGGCAGCCCAAGAGACCCAGTACTTC.

V usage is TRBV15 and J usage is TRBJ2-2; 9 bases are a match to TRBD1. Trimming took 3 bases from V and 7 from J; bases not matched to a gene: 3. The germline V gene has CDR1 LNHNV and CDR2 YYDKDF (reference sequence). The CDR3 has 14 amino acids. CDR3 nucleotide sequence: TGTGCCACCAGCAGGACAGGGGGGAACGGGGAGCTGTTTTTT. Translating it yields CATSRTGGNGELFF.

V and J are TRBV28 and TRBJ1-2; perhaps TRBD1 as D (6 bases). CDR3 length equals 12 residues. Per germline, CDR1 MDHEN and CDR2 SYDVKM. V dropped 6 bases and J dropped 7 bases, with 12 bases sitting between them. Written as DNA, the CDR3 is TGTGCCAGCAGGCAGGGGCCGGCTGGCTACACCTTC. Protein sequence: CASRQGPAGYTF.

Here the CDR3 reads CASSLEPGLASGTDTQYF. CDR3 coding DNA: TGTGCCAGCTCCCTAGAACCGGGCCTAGCGTCGGGAACAGATACGCAGTATTTT. V and J are TRBV18 and TRBJ2-3; a weak D match, TRBD2 (6 bases). V gave up 6 bases and J gave up 3 bases, with 25 bases separating them. CDR3 length: 18 amino acids. Germline CDR1 reads KGHSH; CDR2 reads LQKENI.

This clone was recorded once. The V call is TRBV28, the J call TRBJ2-5, with D tentatively TRBD1 (6 bases). Trimming stripped 6 bases from V and 5 bases from J, with 16 bases between. There are 14 residues in the CDR3. The germline V gene encodes CDR1 MDHEN and CDR2 SYDVKM. The CDR3 DNA follows: TGTGCCAGCAGGACGCAGGGGATAGGGGAGACCCAGTACTTC. Translating it yields CASRTQGIGETQYF.

As DNA, the CDR3 is TGTGCCAGCAGTGGCAGGGGCAATCTTTATAATTCACCCCTCCACTTT. Translated: CASSGRGNLYNSPLHF. The rearrangement links TRBV6-1 to TRBJ1-6; D is perhaps TRBD1 (6 bases). CDR3 length equals 16 residues. V lost 4 bases to trimming and J lost 4 bases, with 14 bases between them. The germline CDR1 and CDR2 sequences are MNHNS and SASEGT.

The chain combines TRBV5-1 with TRBJ1-5, with a weak D call TRBD1 (5 bases). The CDR3 is 15 amino acids. The V end lost 4 bases, the J end lost 4 bases, and 15 bases lay between the germline ends. Germline CDR1 reads SGHRS; CDR2 reads YFSETQ. CDR3 region: CASSLAGGRNQPQHF. In DNA, the CDR3 is TGCGCCAGCAGCCTCGCGGGGGGGAGGAATCAGCCCCAGCATTTT. Combining the CDR3 with reference TRBV5-1 and TRBJ1-5 gives the whole variable domain KAGVTQTPRYLIKTRGQQVTLSCSPISGHRSVSWYQQTPGQGLQFLFEYFSETQRNKGNFPGRFSGRQFSNSRSEMNVSTLELGDSALYLCASSLAGGRNQPQHFGDGTRLSIL.

The J gene is TRBJ1-1, the V gene TRBV6-5, with unresolved D. This CDR3 spans 12 amino acids. The germline gives CDR1 MNHEY, CDR2 SVGAGI. With 6 bases removed from V and 1 base from J, the gap between germline ends came to 6 bases. The CDR3 region is CASRRPNTEAFF. CDR3 DNA sequence: TGTGCCAGCAGGAGGCCGAACACTGAAGCTTTCTTT.